This TCR beta chain was sequenced in a study of CD8+CD57+ T cells in acquired aplastic anemia. Using genomic DNA as the template, TCR beta VDJ and CDR3 profiling was carried out. TCRdb fed the reads into MiXCR, producing one record per CDR3 protein. The table lists 150,000 to 180,000 distinct CDR3 sequences, 52% of them singletons. The length of the CDR3 is 17 residues. Germline V gene data show CDR1 as SGHAT and CDR2 as FQNNGV. Germline trimming cut 5 bases from V and 0 bases from J; bases unmatched to any gene: 11. All sequencing subjects had displayed CD8+CD57+ cell expansion on flow cytometry. Material: sorted CD4+, CD8+, or CD8+CD57+ T cells (not recorded which) from PBMCs. The chain recombines TRBV11-2 with TRBJ2-3; 7 bases are a match to TRBD1. The TCR sequence derives from a human donor with aplastic anemia. The CDR3, as DNA: TGTGCCAGCAGCAGCAAAGGGGGCGGCATAAGCACAGATACGCAGTATTTT. Translated: CASSSKGGGISTDTQYF. The variable domain in full, with the rest retrieved from reference TRBV11-2 and TRBJ2-3, is EAGVAQSPRYKIIEKRQSVAFWCNPISGHATLYWYQQILGQGPKLLIQFQNNGVVDDSQLPKDRFSAERLKGVDSTLKIQPAKLEDSAVYLCASSSKGGGISTDTQYFGPGTRLTVL.